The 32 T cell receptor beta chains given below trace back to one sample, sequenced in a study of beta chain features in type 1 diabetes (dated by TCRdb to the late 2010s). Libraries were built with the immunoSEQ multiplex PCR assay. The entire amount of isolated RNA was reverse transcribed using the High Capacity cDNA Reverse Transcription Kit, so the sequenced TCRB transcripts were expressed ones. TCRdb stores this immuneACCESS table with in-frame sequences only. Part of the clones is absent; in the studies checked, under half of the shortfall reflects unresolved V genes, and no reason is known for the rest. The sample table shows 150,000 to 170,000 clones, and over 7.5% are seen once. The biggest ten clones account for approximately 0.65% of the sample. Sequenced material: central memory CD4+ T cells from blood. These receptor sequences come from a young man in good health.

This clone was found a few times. The CDR3 coding sequence is TGTGCCAGCAGCACTGAGACCTACGAGCAGTACTTC. This translates into CASSTETYEQYF. The chain carries TRBV7-9 and TRBJ2-7; D is uncertain. Germline V lookup: CDR1 SEHNR, CDR2 FQNEAQ (reference sequence). This CDR3 comprises 12 residues. V lost 5 bases, J lost 2 bases, and 7 bases lay in between.

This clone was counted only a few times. The CDR3: CASSREGVRSDTQYF. The DNA for the CDR3 is TGTGCCAGCAGCCGGGAGGGGGTTAGATCAGATACGCAGTATTTT. J is TRBJ2-3 and V is TRBV5-4; TRBD2 aligns across 8 bases. In germline, CDR1 is SGHNT, CDR2 YYREEE (reference sequence). With V trimmed by 4 bases and J by 4 bases, 8 bases remained unmatched. The CDR3 runs to 15 residues.

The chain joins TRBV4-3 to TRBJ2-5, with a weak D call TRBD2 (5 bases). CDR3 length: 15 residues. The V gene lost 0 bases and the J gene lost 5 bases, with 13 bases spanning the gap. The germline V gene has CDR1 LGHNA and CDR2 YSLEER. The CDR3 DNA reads TGCGCCAGCAGCCAAGATTGGAGGCCAGCCGAGACCCAGTACTTC. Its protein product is CASSQDWRPAETQYF.

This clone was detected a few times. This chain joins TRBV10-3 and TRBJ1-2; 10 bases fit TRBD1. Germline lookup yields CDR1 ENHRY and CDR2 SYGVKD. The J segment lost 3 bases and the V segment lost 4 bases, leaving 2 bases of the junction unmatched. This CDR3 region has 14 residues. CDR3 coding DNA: TGTGCCATCAGTGGACAGGGGGCTTACTATGGCTACACCTTC. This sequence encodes CAISGQGAYYGYTF.

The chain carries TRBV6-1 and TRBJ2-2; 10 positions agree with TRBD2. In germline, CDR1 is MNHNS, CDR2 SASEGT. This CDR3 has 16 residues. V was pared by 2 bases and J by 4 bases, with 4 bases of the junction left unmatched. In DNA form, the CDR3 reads TGTGCCAGCAGTGAATTCCTAGCGGGGGTCACCGGGGAGCTGTTTTTT. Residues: CASSEFLAGVTGELFF.

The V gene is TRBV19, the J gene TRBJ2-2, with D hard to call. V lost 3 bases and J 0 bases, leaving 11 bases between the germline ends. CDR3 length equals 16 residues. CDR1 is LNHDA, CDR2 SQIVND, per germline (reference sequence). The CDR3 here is CASSMFQASNTGELFF. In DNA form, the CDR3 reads TGTGCCAGTAGTATGTTCCAGGCCTCGAACACCGGGGAGCTGTTTTTT.

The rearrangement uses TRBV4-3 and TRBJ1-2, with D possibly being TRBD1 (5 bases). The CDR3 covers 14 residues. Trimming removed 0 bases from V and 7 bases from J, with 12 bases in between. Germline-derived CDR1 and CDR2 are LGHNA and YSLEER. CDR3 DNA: TGCGCCAGCAGCCAAGAACGGGACTCCCGTGGCTACACCTTC. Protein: CASSQERDSRGYTF.

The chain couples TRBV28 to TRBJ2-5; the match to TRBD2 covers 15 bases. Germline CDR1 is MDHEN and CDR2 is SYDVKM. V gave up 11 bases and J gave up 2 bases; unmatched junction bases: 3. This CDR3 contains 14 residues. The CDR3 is CASGTSGGQETQYF. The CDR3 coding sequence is TGTGCCTCCGGGACTAGCGGGGGGCAAGAGACCCAGTACTTC.

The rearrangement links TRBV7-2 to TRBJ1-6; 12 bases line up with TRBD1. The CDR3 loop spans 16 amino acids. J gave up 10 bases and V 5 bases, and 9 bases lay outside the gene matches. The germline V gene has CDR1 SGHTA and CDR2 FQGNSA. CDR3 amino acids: CASSLSSGTGGSPLHF. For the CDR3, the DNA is TGTGCCAGCAGCCTCTCGTCCGGGACAGGGGGCTCACCCCTCCACTTT.

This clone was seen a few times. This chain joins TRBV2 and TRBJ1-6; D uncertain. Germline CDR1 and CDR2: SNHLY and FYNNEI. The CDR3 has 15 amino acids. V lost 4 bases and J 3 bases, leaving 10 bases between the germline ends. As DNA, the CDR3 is TGTGCCAGCAGTGGGGCAGTCAACTATAATTCACCCCTCCACTTT. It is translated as CASSGAVNYNSPLHF.

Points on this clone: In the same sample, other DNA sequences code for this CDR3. The CDR3 spells CSVEDGSSGNTIYF. The DNA of the CDR3 is TGCAGCGTTGAAGACGGGAGCTCTGGAAACACCATATATTTT. The rearrangement joins TRBV29-1 to TRBJ1-3; the D is unclear. Trimming pared 0 bases from V and 0 bases from J, leaving 6 bases between. This CDR3 contains 14 residues. CDR1 and CDR2 (germline): SQVTM, ANQGSEA.

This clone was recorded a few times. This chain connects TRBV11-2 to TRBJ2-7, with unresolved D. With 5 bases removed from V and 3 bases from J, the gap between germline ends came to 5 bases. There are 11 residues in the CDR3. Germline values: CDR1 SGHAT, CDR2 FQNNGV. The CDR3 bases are TGTGCCAGCAGCGCCAGCTACGAGCAGTACTTC. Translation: CASSASYEQYF.

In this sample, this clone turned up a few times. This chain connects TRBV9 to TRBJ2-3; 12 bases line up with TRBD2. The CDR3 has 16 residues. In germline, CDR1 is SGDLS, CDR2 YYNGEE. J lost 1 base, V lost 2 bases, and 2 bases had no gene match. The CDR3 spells CASSVASGGGTDTQYF. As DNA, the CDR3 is TGTGCCAGCAGCGTGGCTAGCGGGGGGGGCACAGATACGCAGTATTTT.

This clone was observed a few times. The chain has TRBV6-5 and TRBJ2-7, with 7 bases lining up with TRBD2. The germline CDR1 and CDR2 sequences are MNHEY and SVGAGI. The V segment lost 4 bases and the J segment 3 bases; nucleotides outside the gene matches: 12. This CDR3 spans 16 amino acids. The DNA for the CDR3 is TGTGCCAGCAGTTCAGTCGGGGGGACTAACTACTACGAGCAGTACTTC. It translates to CASSSVGGTNYYEQYF.

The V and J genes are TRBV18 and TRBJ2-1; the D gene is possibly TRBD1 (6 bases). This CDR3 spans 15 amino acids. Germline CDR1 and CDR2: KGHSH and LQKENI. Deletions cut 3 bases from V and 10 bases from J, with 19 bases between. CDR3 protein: CASSPETYRDREQFF. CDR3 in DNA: TGTGCCAGCTCACCCGAAACCTACAGGGATCGCGAGCAGTTCTTC.

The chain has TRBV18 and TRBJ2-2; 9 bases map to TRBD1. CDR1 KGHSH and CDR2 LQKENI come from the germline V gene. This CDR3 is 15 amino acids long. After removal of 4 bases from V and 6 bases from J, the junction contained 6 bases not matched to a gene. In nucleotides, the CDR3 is TGTGCCAGCTCACAAGACAGGGGGGACGCCGGGGAGCTGTTTTTT. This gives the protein CASSQDRGDAGELFF.

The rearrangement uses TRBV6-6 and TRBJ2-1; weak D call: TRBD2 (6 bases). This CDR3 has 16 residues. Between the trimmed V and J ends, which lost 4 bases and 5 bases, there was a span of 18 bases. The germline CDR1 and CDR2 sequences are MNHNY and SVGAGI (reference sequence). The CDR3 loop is CASSSKLAGGHNEQFF. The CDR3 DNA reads TGTGCCAGCAGTTCCAAACTAGCTGGGGGACACAATGAGCAGTTCTTC.

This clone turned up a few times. CDR3 nucleotides: TGTGCCAGCAGCTCGACAGGGTTCTCACCCCTCCACTTT. Protein sequence: CASSSTGFSPLHF. This chain links TRBV6-6 with TRBJ1-6; 7 positions match TRBD1. V shed 6 bases and J 10 bases; nucleotides not matched to a gene: 6. This CDR3 is built from 13 residues. CDR1 is MNHNY, CDR2 SVGAGI, per germline (reference sequence).

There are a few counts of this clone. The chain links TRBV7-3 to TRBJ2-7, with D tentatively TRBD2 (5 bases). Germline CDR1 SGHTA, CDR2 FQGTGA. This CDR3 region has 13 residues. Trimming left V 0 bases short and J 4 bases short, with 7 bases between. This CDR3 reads CASSLTEGYEQYF. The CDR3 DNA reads TGTGCCAGCAGCTTAACAGAGGGATACGAGCAGTACTTC.

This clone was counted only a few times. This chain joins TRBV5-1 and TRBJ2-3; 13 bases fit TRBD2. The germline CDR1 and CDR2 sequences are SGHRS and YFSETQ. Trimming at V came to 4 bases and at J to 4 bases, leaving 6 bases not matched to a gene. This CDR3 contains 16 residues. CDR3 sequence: CASSQGTSGTSDTQYF. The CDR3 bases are TGCGCCAGCAGCCAAGGGACTAGCGGGACCTCAGATACGCAGTATTTT.

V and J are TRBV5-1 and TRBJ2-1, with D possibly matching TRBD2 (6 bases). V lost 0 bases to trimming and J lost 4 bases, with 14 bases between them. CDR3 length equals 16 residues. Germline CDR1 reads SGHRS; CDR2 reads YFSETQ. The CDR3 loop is CASSLGGGAWYNEQFF. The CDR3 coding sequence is TGCGCCAGCAGCTTGGGTGGCGGGGCTTGGTACAATGAGCAGTTCTTC.

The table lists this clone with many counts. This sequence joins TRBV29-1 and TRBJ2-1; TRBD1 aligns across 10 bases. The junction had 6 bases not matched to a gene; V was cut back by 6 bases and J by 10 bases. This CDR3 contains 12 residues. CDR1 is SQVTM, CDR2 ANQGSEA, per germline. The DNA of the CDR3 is TGCAGCGTCGGGGACAGGGGTTACGAGCAGTTCTTC. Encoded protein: CSVGDRGYEQFF.

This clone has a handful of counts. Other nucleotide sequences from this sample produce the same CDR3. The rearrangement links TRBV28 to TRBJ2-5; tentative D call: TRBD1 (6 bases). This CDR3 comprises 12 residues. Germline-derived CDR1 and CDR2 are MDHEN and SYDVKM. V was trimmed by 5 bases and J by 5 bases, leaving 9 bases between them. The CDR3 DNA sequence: TGTGCCAGCAGTCTAAGGGGGGAGACCCAGTACTTC. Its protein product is CASSLRGETQYF.

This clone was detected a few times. For the CDR3, the DNA is TGTGCCAGCAGCCAAGACCCTAGCGGGGGGGAAGAGACCCAGTACTTC. Translating gives CASSQDPSGGEETQYF. This chain connects TRBV4-2 to TRBJ2-5; TRBD2 aligns across 12 bases. CDR3 length equals 16 residues. Looked up from germline, CDR1 is LGHNA and CDR2 is YNFKEQ. V shed 0 bases, J shed 3 bases, and the junction held 2 bases outside the gene matches.

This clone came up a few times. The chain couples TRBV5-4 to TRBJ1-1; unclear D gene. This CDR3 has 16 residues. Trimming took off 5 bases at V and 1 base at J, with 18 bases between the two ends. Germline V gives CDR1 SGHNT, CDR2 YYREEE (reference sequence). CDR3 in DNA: TGTGCCAGCAGAACCCCTCAAGGAGAAGGGAACACTGAAGCTTTCTTT. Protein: CASRTPQGEGNTEAFF.

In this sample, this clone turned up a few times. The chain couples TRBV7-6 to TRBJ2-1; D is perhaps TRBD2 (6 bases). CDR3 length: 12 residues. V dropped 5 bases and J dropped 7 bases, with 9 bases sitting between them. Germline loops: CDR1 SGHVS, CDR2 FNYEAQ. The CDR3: CASSLSGNEQFF. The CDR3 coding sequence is TGTGCCAGCAGCCTTAGCGGAAATGAGCAGTTCTTC.

The CDR3 DNA follows: TGTGCCAGCAGTTTGGTCGGGGGTGGGAATGAAAAACTGTTTTTT. This gives the protein CASSLVGGGNEKLFF. The chain has TRBV28 and TRBJ1-4; a weak D match, TRBD1 (5 bases). CDR3 size: 15 residues. Between the trimmed V and J ends, which lost 3 bases and 5 bases, there was a span of 13 bases. The germline CDR1 and CDR2 sequences are MDHEN and SYDVKM.

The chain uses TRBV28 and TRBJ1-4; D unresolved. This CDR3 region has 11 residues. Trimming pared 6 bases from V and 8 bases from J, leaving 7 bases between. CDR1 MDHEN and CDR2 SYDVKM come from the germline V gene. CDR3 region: CASSLQEKLFF. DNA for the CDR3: TGTGCCAGCAGCTTACAGGAAAAACTGTTTTTT.

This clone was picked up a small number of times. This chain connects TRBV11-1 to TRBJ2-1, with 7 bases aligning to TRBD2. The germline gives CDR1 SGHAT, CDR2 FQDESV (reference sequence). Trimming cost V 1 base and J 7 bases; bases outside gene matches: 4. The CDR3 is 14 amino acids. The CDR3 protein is CASSLEGGPNEQFF. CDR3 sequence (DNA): TGTGCCAGCAGCTTAGAGGGAGGGCCGAATGAGCAGTTCTTC.

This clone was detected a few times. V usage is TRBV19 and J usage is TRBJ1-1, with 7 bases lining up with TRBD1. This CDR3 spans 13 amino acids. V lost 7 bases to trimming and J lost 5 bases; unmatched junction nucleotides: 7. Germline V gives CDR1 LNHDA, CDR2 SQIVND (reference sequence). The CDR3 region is CASNDRAETEAFF. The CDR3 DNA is TGTGCCAGTAATGACAGGGCTGAAACTGAAGCTTTCTTT.

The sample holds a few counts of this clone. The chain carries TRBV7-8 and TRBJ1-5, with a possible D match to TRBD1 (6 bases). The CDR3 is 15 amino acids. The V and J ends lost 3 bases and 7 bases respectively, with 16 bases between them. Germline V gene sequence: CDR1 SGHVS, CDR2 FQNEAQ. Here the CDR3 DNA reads TGTGCCAGCAGCTTTGGAAGGGGGTATGGCCAGCCCCAGCATTTT. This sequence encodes CASSFGRGYGQPQHF.

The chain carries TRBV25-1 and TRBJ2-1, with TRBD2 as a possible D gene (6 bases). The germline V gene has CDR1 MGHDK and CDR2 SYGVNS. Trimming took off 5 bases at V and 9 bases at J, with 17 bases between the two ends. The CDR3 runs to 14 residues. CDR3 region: CASSYTSSTGEQFF. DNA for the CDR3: TGTGCCAGCAGTTACACTAGCTCAACTGGTGAGCAGTTCTTC.